One and the same sample provided the 2 T cell receptor beta chains below, sequenced in a study of blood T cell repertoires in COVID-19. Sequencing used immunoSEQ multiplex PCR; TCRdb keeps in-frame clones, though not all of them. Among approximately 120,000 clones listed, over 75% were seen once. The sequenced sample consisted of peripheral blood. The source is a woman of 80 years or more with acute or convalescent COVID-19.

The chain combines TRBV5-1 with TRBJ2-5, with D tentatively TRBD2 (6 bases). Between the trimmed V and J ends, which lost 4 bases and 5 bases, there was a span of 15 bases. Per germline, CDR1 SGHRS and CDR2 YFSETQ. The CDR3 runs to 14 residues. The CDR3 here is CASSPVGGFETQYF. The CDR3 DNA is TGCGCCAGCAGCCCCGTAGGAGGGTTTGAGACCCAGTACTTC.

The J gene is TRBJ1-5, the V gene TRBV18; 9 nucleotides agree with TRBD1. Germline CDR1 reads KGHSH; CDR2 reads LQKENI. CDR3 length: 14 residues. J gave up 9 bases and V 0 bases, and 3 bases lay outside the gene matches. CDR3 sequence reads: CASSPPGQGGPQHF. Here the CDR3 DNA reads TGTGCCAGCTCACCACCGGGACAGGGCGGGCCCCAGCATTTT.